Listed below are T cell receptor beta chains from one sample, sequenced in a study of blood T cells in healthy people across ages. MiXCR, run by TCRdb on the 5' RACE reads, gives a single entry per CDR3 protein. In the table there are some 1.8 million distinct CDR3 sequences, around 42% of which are singletons. Source material: blood. All receptors derive from a human donor in good health. Each CDR3 is given with its conserved first and last residue. D genes are given only for firm matches. Size is stated for part of the rows, as once, few or many counts, or as a class when the clone is expanded.

d_call: NA
v_call: TRBV20-1
clone_size: few
j_call: TRBJ2-3
cdr3_nt: TGCAGTGCTAGAGACCCGAGGGCAGGGTTGAGTGAGACGCAGTATTTT
cdr3_aa: CSARDPRAGLSETQYF

d_call: NA
v_call: TRBV20-1
clone_size: few
j_call: TRBJ2-1
cdr3_nt: TGCAGTGCTAGAGTTTATAGTACTTACAATGAGCAGTTCTTC
cdr3_aa: CSARVYSTYNEQFF

d_call: NA
v_call: TRBV7-2
clone_size: few
j_call: TRBJ1-2
cdr3_nt: TGTGCCAGCAGCCCTCTAGGAGGGCCTACGTACTATGGCTACACCTTC
cdr3_aa: CASSPLGGPTYYGYTF

d_call: TRBD1
v_call: TRBV4-3
clone_size: few
j_call: TRBJ2-1
cdr3_nt: TGCGCCAGCAGCCAAGATCATGGGACAGGGGGAAATGAGCAGTTCTTC
cdr3_aa: CASSQDHGTGGNEQFF

d_call: TRBD1
v_call: TRBV12-3/TRBV12-4
clone_size: NA
j_call: TRBJ2-1
cdr3_nt: TGTGCCAGCAGGACCGGGACAGGGCTCAGTGAGCAGTTCTTC
cdr3_aa: CASRTGTGLSEQFF

d_call: NA
v_call: TRBV12-3/TRBV12-4
clone_size: NA
j_call: TRBJ1-6
cdr3_nt: TGTGCCAGCACCGATGGGCCGCCCCATTCACCCCTCCACTTT
cdr3_aa: CASTDGPPHSPLHF

d_call: TRBD2
v_call: TRBV6-1
clone_size: many
j_call: TRBJ2-3
cdr3_nt: TGTGCCAGCAGTGAAGGACTAGCCACAGATACGCAGTATTTT
cdr3_aa: CASSEGLATDTQYF

d_call: NA
v_call: TRBV7-2
clone_size: few
j_call: TRBJ2-1
cdr3_nt: TGTGCCAGCAGCTTACATCAGGGTTACAATGAGCAGTTCTTC
cdr3_aa: CASSLHQGYNEQFF

d_call: TRBD1
v_call: TRBV20-1
clone_size: NA
j_call: TRBJ1-2
cdr3_nt: TGCAGTGCTAGTTCGGACAGGGATTTCTATGGCTACACCTTC
cdr3_aa: CSASSDRDFYGYTF

d_call: TRBD1
v_call: TRBV28
clone_size: NA
j_call: TRBJ2-3
cdr3_nt: TGTGCCAGCAGTTTCCTAGACAGGGTTGGAGATACGCAGTATTTT
cdr3_aa: CASSFLDRVGDTQYF

d_call: NA
v_call: TRBV27
clone_size: NA
j_call: TRBJ2-1
cdr3_nt: TGTGCCAGCAGTTTCTCGGTGAAGTACAATGAGCAGTTCTTC
cdr3_aa: CASSFSVKYNEQFF

d_call: TRBD1
v_call: TRBV11-2
clone_size: NA
j_call: TRBJ1-2
cdr3_nt: TGTGCCAGCAGCTCCTCCCGGGACAGGGCTAACTATGGCTACACCTTC
cdr3_aa: CASSSSRDRANYGYTF

d_call: NA
v_call: TRBV5-1
clone_size: NA
j_call: TRBJ2-7
cdr3_nt: TGCGCCAGCAGCTACTTAGCGGATCCTACCTACGAGCAGTACTTC
cdr3_aa: CASSYLADPTYEQYF

d_call: TRBD2
v_call: TRBV25-1
clone_size: NA
j_call: TRBJ2-1
cdr3_nt: TGTGCCAGCAGTGATCTGGGACTACCCAATGAGCAGTTCTTC
cdr3_aa: CASSDLGLPNEQFF

d_call: NA
v_call: TRBV11-3
clone_size: NA
j_call: TRBJ2-3
cdr3_nt: TGTGCCAGCAGCTTAGATCCTGTGGACCCTGGGCCGTGGGAAGATACGCAGTATTTT
cdr3_aa: CASSLDPVDPGPWEDTQYF

d_call: NA
v_call: TRBV24-1
clone_size: NA
j_call: TRBJ1-2
cdr3_nt: TGTGCCACTCGGGACGACTATGGCTACACCTTC
cdr3_aa: CATRDDYGYTF

d_call: NA
v_call: TRBV25-1
clone_size: NA
j_call: TRBJ1-2
cdr3_nt: TGTGCCAGCAGTGAATATTTGACGGCTTTCGGGTCTGGGGACTATGGCTACACCTTC
cdr3_aa: CASSEYLTAFGSGDYGYTF

d_call: TRBD2
v_call: TRBV5-1
clone_size: NA
j_call: TRBJ2-1
cdr3_nt: TGCGCCAGCAGCCCCGGGACTAGCGGCTTTAATGAGCAGTTCTTC
cdr3_aa: CASSPGTSGFNEQFF

d_call: TRBD1
v_call: TRBV4-1
clone_size: NA
j_call: TRBJ2-4
cdr3_nt: TGCGCCAGCAGCCGACGGACAGGGGAAGGATACATTCAGTACTTC
cdr3_aa: CASSRRTGEGYIQYF

d_call: TRBD2
v_call: TRBV4-3
clone_size: few
j_call: TRBJ2-3
cdr3_nt: TGCGCCAGCAGCCAGCGGGGACTAGCGACAGATACGCAGTATTTT
cdr3_aa: CASSQRGLATDTQYF